The clone carrying this TCR beta chain has at least ten counts. The data were taken from a study of T cells in Graves' hyperthyroidism and ophthalmopathy. Amplification of TCR beta CDR3 regions used RNA as the template. First-round RT-PCR with HTBI primers amplified the TCR CDR3 region. TCRdb re-analysed the multiplex PCR reads in MiXCR, keeping a single row per CDR3 protein. The sample lists about 550,000 distinct CDR3 sequences, roughly 20% occurring once. The sample was blood. The receptor was isolated from a young man with Graves' hyperthyroidism.

CDR3: CASREDRGRYGYTF. The CDR3 DNA follows: TGTGCCAGCAGGGAGGACAGGGGCCGTTATGGCTACACCTTC. V and J are TRBV6-2 or TRBV6-3 and TRBJ1-2, with 9 bases lining up with TRBD1. The V gene end was trimmed by 6 bases and the J gene end by 5 bases; junction bases not matched to a gene: 7. This CDR3 region has 14 residues. CDR1 and CDR2 (germline): MNHEY, SVGEGT.